These 30 T cell receptor beta chains originate from one sample sequenced in a study of T-cell reconstitution after alpha-beta-depleted transplantation in children. Molecular barcoding with unique molecular identifiers was used for the TCRbeta library. MiXCR, run by TCRdb on the PCR reads, gives a single entry per CDR3 protein. The table has 200,000 to 250,000 distinct CDR3 sequences, around 12% seen once. The material was PBMCs from the stem cell graft donor, obtained from the stem cell graft. The origin of the receptors is a human donor who donated a stem cell graft to a child with acute lymphoblastic leukemia.

This clonotype was picked up many times. The CDR3 sequence is CASRGRQGRGGYTF. DNA of the CDR3: TGTGCCAGCAGGGGAAGACAGGGGAGGGGTGGCTACACCTTC. The chain joins TRBV12-3 or TRBV12-4 to TRBJ1-2; 8 nucleotides align to TRBD1. The CDR3 has 14 amino acids. The V gene end was trimmed by 6 bases and the J gene end by 7 bases; junction bases not matched to a gene: 10.

Ten or more counts support this clonotype. The chain uses TRBV27 and TRBJ2-1; possibly TRBD1 or TRBD2 for D (6 bases each). With 8 bases removed from V and 7 bases from J, the gap between germline ends came to 12 bases. Germline CDR1 MNHEY, CDR2 SMNVEV (reference sequence). This CDR3 region has 12 residues. The CDR3: CASGRGRNEQFF. The DNA for the CDR3 is TGTGCCAGCGGTCGGGGGCGGAATGAGCAGTTCTTC.

This clonotype was seen ten or more times. This chain links TRBV6-1 with TRBJ1-1; possibly TRBD1 for D (6 bases). CDR3 length equals 15 residues. Germline V gene data show CDR1 as MNHNS and CDR2 as SASEGT. Trimming removed 7 bases from V and 7 bases from J, with 22 bases in between. CDR3 amino acids: CASIPFRGGPLEAFF. The CDR3 bases are TGTGCCAGCATTCCCTTTAGGGGGGGTCCCCTTGAAGCTTTCTTT.

This clonotype was observed at least ten times. The chain couples TRBV10-3 to TRBJ2-5; D not resolved. V was shortened by 4 bases and J by 1 base, with 10 bases between the two germline ends. Germline V lookup: CDR1 ENHRY, CDR2 SYGVKD. This CDR3 spans 14 amino acids. The CDR3 reads CAISARTIQETQYF. The CDR3, as DNA: TGTGCCATCAGTGCTAGGACGATCCAAGAGACCCAGTACTTC.

This clonotype was recorded many times. The V and J genes are TRBV5-5 and TRBJ2-2; 7 bases fit TRBD2. The CDR3 runs 16 residues. After removal of 4 bases from V and 5 bases from J, the junction contained 11 bases not matched to a gene. The germline V gene encodes CDR1 SGHKS and CDR2 YYEKEE (reference sequence). The CDR3 DNA reads TGTGCCAGCAGCCCGCCCTGGGAGGGCCGTACCGGGGAGCTGTTTTTT. Translation gives CASSPPWEGRTGELFF.

The V gene is TRBV19, the J gene TRBJ2-1, with D tentatively TRBD1 (5 bases). Trimming shortened V by 6 bases and J by 4 bases, and 7 bases separated the two germline ends. From germline, CDR1 is LNHDA and CDR2 SQIVND (reference sequence). The CDR3 length is 12 residues. The chain's CDR3 is CASRTEYNEQFF. As DNA, the CDR3 is TGTGCCAGTAGGACAGAGTACAATGAGCAGTTCTTC.

This chain connects TRBV5-4 to TRBJ2-1; 8 bases fit TRBD1. CDR1 and CDR2 (germline): SGHNT, YYREEE (reference sequence). The CDR3 runs to 16 residues. V shed 4 bases, J shed 8 bases, and the junction held 14 bases outside the gene matches. In DNA, the CDR3 is TGTGCCAGCAGCACCGCTGGACAGGGCTCGTTTGATGAGCAGTTCTTC. It is translated as CASSTAGQGSFDEQFF.

This clonotype was observed many times. V is TRBV7-9 and J is TRBJ1-1; D might be TRBD1 (5 bases). Per the germline V gene, CDR1 is SEHNR and CDR2 is FQNEAQ (reference sequence). Trimming pared 7 bases from V and 1 base from J, leaving 16 bases between. CDR3 length: 15 residues. This CDR3 reads CASILGGDPNTEAFF. The CDR3 nucleotides read TGTGCCAGCATTCTGGGGGGGGACCCGAACACTGAAGCTTTCTTT.

In its sample, this clonotype was seen many times. The chain combines TRBV25-1 with TRBJ1-2; 8 nucleotides agree with TRBD1. CDR3 length: 16 residues. The germline V gene has CDR1 MGHDK and CDR2 SYGVNS. The J segment lost 6 bases and the V segment lost 4 bases, leaving 13 bases of the junction unmatched. In DNA form, the CDR3 reads TGTGCCAGCAGTGCCCTATTCGGACAGGGAAGAGATGGCTACACCTTC. Its translation: CASSALFGQGRDGYTF.

This clonotype showed up many times. V and J are TRBV5-1 and TRBJ1-6, with 7 bases matching TRBD1. Trimming at V came to 4 bases and at J to 0 bases, leaving 4 bases not matched to a gene. The CDR3 spans 16 residues. Germline lookup yields CDR1 SGHRS and CDR2 YFSETQ. CDR3 coding DNA: TGCGCCAGCAGCCCAGGGGGTAGCTCCTATAATTCACCCCTCCACTTT. Residues: CASSPGGSSYNSPLHF.

This clonotype was seen at least ten times. The genes are TRBV12-3 or TRBV12-4 and TRBJ1-3, with TRBD1 matching 7 bases. Trimming cost V 8 bases and J 14 bases; bases outside gene matches: 12. CDR3 length: 12 amino acids. CDR3 loop: CASSRGGQRLYF. In DNA form, the CDR3 reads TGTGCCAGCTCCCGAGGGGGACAGCGACTATATTTT.

At least ten counts were recorded for this clonotype. This chain uses TRBV20-1 with TRBJ1-1, with 9 bases lining up with TRBD1. The CDR3 totals 14 residues. Trimming took 0 bases from V and 11 from J; bases not matched to a gene: 10. Per the germline V gene, CDR1 is DFQATT and CDR2 is SNEGSKA (reference sequence). CDR3 sequence reads: CSARDLTGGRDAFF. For the CDR3, the DNA is TGCAGTGCTAGAGATCTCACAGGGGGCAGGGATGCTTTCTTT.

This clonotype was counted ten times or more. V is TRBV5-1 and J is TRBJ1-2; D is perhaps TRBD1 (5 bases). Germline V CDR1 and CDR2: SGHRS, YFSETQ. Trimming shortened V by 0 bases and J by 3 bases, and 12 bases separated the two germline ends. This CDR3 region has 15 residues. CDR3 sequence reads: CASSLAGREYYGYTF. The CDR3 DNA follows: TGCGCCAGCAGCTTGGCGGGCAGGGAATACTATGGCTACACCTTC.

This clonotype has ten or more counts. This chain links TRBV28 with TRBJ2-2; D gene uncertain. Looked up from germline, CDR1 is MDHEN and CDR2 is SYDVKM. V was pared by 5 bases and J by 6 bases, with 10 bases between. The CDR3 covers 13 residues. The CDR3 DNA is TGTGCCAGCAGTCCAGACAATCCCGGGGAGCTGTTTTTT. Amino acids: CASSPDNPGELFF. The full variable domain, with the rest looked up from reference TRBV28 and TRBJ2-2, is DVKVTQSSRYLVKRTGEKVFLECVQDMDHENMFWYRQDPGLGLRLIYFSYDVKMKEKGDIPEGYSVSREKKERFSLILESASTNQTSMYLCASSPDNPGELFFGEGSRLTVL.

This clonotype was counted many times. This chain joins TRBV20-1 and TRBJ2-5; D might be TRBD2 (6 bases). Trimming removed 0 bases from V and 5 bases from J, with 13 bases in between. Germline lookup yields CDR1 DFQATT and CDR2 SNEGSKA (reference sequence). This CDR3 region has 14 residues. DNA for the CDR3: TGCAGTGCTAGAGATGAGATGCGGGACGAGACCCAGTACTTC. Its translation is CSARDEMRDETQYF.

This clonotype was picked up one time. CDR3: CASSWGRGRVDTQYF. The CDR3 bases are TGTGCCAGCAGCTGGGGCAGGGGGCGGGTGGATACGCAGTATTTT. The V and J genes are TRBV7-2 and TRBJ2-3; TRBD1 matches at 8 bases. In germline, CDR1 is SGHTA, CDR2 FQGNSA. The V gene end was trimmed by 4 bases and the J gene end by 6 bases; junction bases not matched to a gene: 9. The CDR3 consists of 15 residues.

This clonotype has only a few counts. The chain is built from TRBV7-8 and TRBJ2-7, with 7 bases matching TRBD1. V was pared by 5 bases and J by 3 bases, with 10 bases of the junction left unmatched. CDR1 is SGHVS, CDR2 FQNEAQ, per germline. The CDR3 runs to 15 residues. The CDR3, as DNA: TGTGCCAGCAGCCCCTCTGGGGGACAGAGCTACGAGCAGTACTTC. It translates to CASSPSGGQSYEQYF.

This clonotype occurred many times. The rearrangement links TRBV4-3 to TRBJ2-6; D gene ambiguous. Trimming took off 1 base at V and 3 bases at J, with 4 bases between the two ends. There are 14 residues in the CDR3. The germline V gene encodes CDR1 LGHNA and CDR2 YSLEER. The CDR3 loop reads CASSQGDGANVLTF. CDR3 bases: TGCGCCAGCAGCCAAGGGGATGGGGCCAACGTCCTGACTTTC.

Many counts were recorded for this clonotype. This chain links TRBV3-1 with TRBJ1-1, with D unresolved. The CDR3 spans 13 residues. Between the trimmed V and J ends, which lost 0 bases and 2 bases, there was a span of 4 bases. Germline-derived CDR1 and CDR2 are LGHDT and YNNKEL (reference sequence). This chain's CDR3 is CASSQDANTEAFF. CDR3 DNA sequence: TGTGCCAGCAGCCAAGACGCTAACACTGAAGCTTTCTTT.

The chain joins TRBV20-1 to TRBJ2-1; 7 nucleotides match TRBD2. Germline V gene lookup returns CDR1 DFQATT and CDR2 SNEGSKA (reference sequence). V was clipped by 4 bases and J by 4 bases; unmatched bases: 13. The CDR3 is made up of 16 amino acids. In DNA, the CDR3 is TGCAGTGCTATTAGGGCTAGCGGCAGGTTTTACAATGAGCAGTTCTTC. This translates into CSAIRASGRFYNEQFF.

This clonotype was seen a few times. Written as DNA, the CDR3 is TGTGCCAGCAGCTTATTCCAAGGGGGGGCTAATACGCAGTATTTT. It is translated as CASSLFQGGANTQYF. This chain links TRBV7-2 with TRBJ2-3, with a possible D match to TRBD2 (7 bases). The V end lost 2 bases, the J end lost 7 bases, and 16 bases lay between the germline ends. Germline assignment: CDR1 SGHTA and CDR2 FQGNSA. This CDR3 contains 15 residues.

This clonotype was found many times. The chain combines TRBV28 with TRBJ2-2; no clear D. Trimming took off 3 bases at V and 6 bases at J, with 5 bases between the two ends. The CDR3 has 12 residues. Germline loops: CDR1 MDHEN, CDR2 SYDVKM. The CDR3 region has the DNA TGTGCCAGCAGTTTCGACCCCGGGGAGCTGTTTTTT. It specifies CASSFDPGELFF.

This clonotype was observed at least ten times. The J gene is TRBJ2-5, the V gene TRBV12-3 or TRBV12-4; 9 bases agree with TRBD2. There are 14 residues in the CDR3. Losses at the gene ends were 6 bases for V and 2 bases for J; bases not matched to a gene: 4. The CDR3 sequence is CASRWTSAQETQYF. DNA for the CDR3: TGTGCCAGCAGATGGACTAGCGCACAAGAGACCCAGTACTTC.

The V gene is TRBV4-2, the J gene TRBJ2-3; 9 nucleotides agree with TRBD2. CDR1 and CDR2 (germline): LGHNA, YNFKEQ. Unmatched junction bases numbered 14, after V lost 4 bases and J lost 3 bases. The CDR3 has 18 amino acids. For the CDR3, the DNA is TGTGCCAGCAGCCCCCTGGGTAGCGGGAGACCACGGACAGATACGCAGTATTTT. This codes for CASSPLGSGRPRTDTQYF.

This clonotype has ten or more counts. This chain connects TRBV12-3 or TRBV12-4 to TRBJ2-3, with 15 nucleotides matching TRBD2. This CDR3 contains 21 residues. V lost 3 bases and J lost 1; bases outside the gene matches: 14. CDR3 DNA: TGTGCCAGCAGTTTCCTAGGACTAGCGGGGGGGACATCCTCTCGCACAGATACGCAGTATTTT. Translated, it gives CASSFLGLAGGTSSRTDTQYF.

This clonotype was detected a few times. This chain links TRBV14 with TRBJ1-3; 7 bases line up with TRBD1. CDR1 and CDR2 from the germline V gene are SGHDN and FVKESK. V shed 0 bases and J 1 base; nucleotides not matched to a gene: 0. The CDR3 runs to 15 residues. The CDR3 protein is CASSQEQGSGNTIYF. CDR3 bases: TGTGCCAGCAGCCAAGAACAGGGGTCTGGAAACACCATATATTTT.

This clonotype showed up many times. The rearrangement links TRBV3-1 to TRBJ1-5; perhaps TRBD1 as D (5 bases). CDR3 size: 12 residues. The V gene lost 8 bases and the J gene lost 8 bases, with 13 bases spanning the gap. Per the germline V gene, CDR1 is LGHDT and CDR2 is YNNKEL (reference sequence). For the CDR3, the DNA is TGTGCCAGCGGGGCCGGCGTGGAGCCCCAGCATTTT. Translation gives CASGAGVEPQHF.

This clonotype was counted ten times or more. The chain has TRBV7-9 and TRBJ2-1; 7 bases align to TRBD2. Unmatched junction bases numbered 6, after V lost 5 bases and J lost 8 bases. Germline V gives CDR1 SEHNR, CDR2 FQNEAQ (reference sequence). This CDR3 is 13 amino acids long. This CDR3 reads CASSVSGLDEQFF. The DNA for the CDR3 is TGTGCCAGCAGCGTTAGCGGGTTGGATGAGCAGTTCTTC.

This clonotype was seen at least ten times. The chain employs TRBV13 and TRBJ2-1; 13 bases agree with TRBD2. Germline CDR1 and CDR2: PRHDT and FYEKMQ (reference sequence). V was clipped by 5 bases and J by 0 bases; unmatched bases: 19. The CDR3 contains 22 residues. The CDR3: CASSPWGQTSGRARGSYNEQFF. The CDR3 coding sequence is TGTGCCAGCAGCCCCTGGGGGCAAACTAGCGGGAGGGCTCGAGGCTCCTACAATGAGCAGTTCTTC.

This clonotype was seen at least ten times. The chain recombines TRBV7-2 with TRBJ2-2, with 9 bases aligning to TRBD1. V was pared by 2 bases and J by 7 bases, with 8 bases of the junction left unmatched. The CDR3 loop spans 16 amino acids. Per germline, CDR1 SGHTA and CDR2 FQGNSA. The CDR3 loop is CASSLSTGGLGGELFF. The CDR3 bases are TGTGCCAGCAGCTTAAGCACAGGGGGCTTAGGCGGGGAGCTGTTTTTT.